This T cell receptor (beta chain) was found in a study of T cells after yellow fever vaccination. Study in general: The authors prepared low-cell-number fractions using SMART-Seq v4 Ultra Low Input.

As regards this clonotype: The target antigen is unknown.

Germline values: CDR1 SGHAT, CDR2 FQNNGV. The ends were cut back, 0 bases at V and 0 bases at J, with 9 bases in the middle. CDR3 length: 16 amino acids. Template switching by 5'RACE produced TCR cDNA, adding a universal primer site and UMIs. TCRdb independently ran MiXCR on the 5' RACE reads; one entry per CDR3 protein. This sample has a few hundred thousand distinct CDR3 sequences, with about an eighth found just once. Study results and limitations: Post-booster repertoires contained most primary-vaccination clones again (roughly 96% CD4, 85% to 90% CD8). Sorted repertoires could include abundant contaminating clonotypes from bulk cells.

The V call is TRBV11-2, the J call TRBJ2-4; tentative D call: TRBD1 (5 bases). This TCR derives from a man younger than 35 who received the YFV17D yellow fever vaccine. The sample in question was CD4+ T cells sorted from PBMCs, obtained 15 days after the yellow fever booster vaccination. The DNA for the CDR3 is TGTGCCAGCAGCTTAGATTGGGGCGGAGCCAAAAACATTCAGTACTTC. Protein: CASSLDWGGAKNIQYF.